The 5 T cell receptor beta chains listed next were all sequenced from one sample in a study of graft-versus-host responses after intestinal transplantation. Repertoires were generated with immunoSEQ multiplex PCR, while TCRdb's copy carries only in-frame clones and drops some. The sample shows 21,000 or so clones, about 60% of them seen only once. The input for sequencing was alloreactive CD4+ T cells from a mixed lymphocyte reaction culture, taken before intestinal transplant. The subset: CFSE-low proliferating T cells sorted from roughly 6-day pre-transplant mixed lymphocyte reaction (GvH or HvG direction). The source is a human patient who received an intestinal transplant.

The V gene is TRBV9, the J gene TRBJ2-6, with TRBD2 matching 7 bases. CDR3 length: 21 amino acids. The junction had 17 bases not matched to a gene; V was cut back by 1 base and J by 1 base. Germline CDR1 and CDR2: SGDLS and YYNGEE. CDR3 sequence (DNA): TGTGCCAGCAGCGTATGGGGAGGGAGGGAGGGCCGGGCTTCTGGGGCCAACGTCCTGACTTTC. Amino acids: CASSVWGGREGRASGANVLTF.

V and J are TRBV18 and TRBJ2-7, with 8 positions matching TRBD2. Germline CDR1 KGHSH, CDR2 LQKENI. After removal of 3 bases from V and 6 bases from J, the junction contained 13 bases not matched to a gene. The CDR3 is 16 amino acids. DNA for the CDR3: TGTGCCAGCTCACCCCTCGCAAGCGGACGGGAGGGCGAGCAGTACTTC. The encoded protein is CASSPLASGREGEQYF.

This clone has more than one count but fewer than ten. The J gene is TRBJ2-3, the V gene TRBV5-3; 7 bases are a match to TRBD2. TRBV5-3 is placed among ORFs of uncertain function. V was clipped by 3 bases and J by 1 base; unmatched bases: 8. The CDR3 contains 16 residues. Here the CDR3 reads CARSWRGLARTDTQYF. The DNA for the CDR3 is TGTGCCAGAAGCTGGCGGGGGTTAGCGCGCACAGATACGCAGTATTTT.

A few counts support this clone. The chain combines TRBV30 with TRBJ2-1, with D maybe TRBD2 (5 bases). The CDR3 consists of 11 residues. V lost 7 bases and J 4 bases, leaving 8 bases between the germline ends. Germline CDR1 is GTSNPN and CDR2 is SVGIG (reference sequence). The DNA of the CDR3 is TGTGCCTCGGACTCTTACAATGAGCAGTTCTTC. The encoded protein is CASDSYNEQFF. The full variable domain, completed using reference TRBV30 and TRBJ2-1, is SQTIHQWPATLVQPVGSPLSLECTVEGTSNPNLYWYRQAAGRGLQLLFYSVGIGQISSEVPQNLSASRPQDRQFILSSKKLLLSDSGFYLCASDSYNEQFFGPGTRLTVL.

The chain carries TRBV18 and TRBJ2-7, with D possibly TRBD1 on 5 matching bases. The V gene's germline CDR1 is KGHSH and CDR2 LQKENI. The germline V and J ends were trimmed by 3 bases and 0 bases, with 12 bases remaining between them. The CDR3 loop spans 15 amino acids. CDR3 loop: CASSPQGTSSYEQYF. The DNA for the CDR3 is TGTGCCAGCTCACCCCAGGGAACGAGCTCCTACGAGCAGTACTTC.